Included here is one T cell receptor beta chain sequence, with context. Its antigen remains unknown. Regarding treatment: roughly 11-day PBMC culture with coronavirus spike peptide pools or control peptides (ViraFEST assay). Those CD4+ T cells from the unexposed donor predate the COVID-19 pandemic (2011-2018). This entry is derived from a study of vaccination and CD4 T cells after COVID-19. Sequencing of cultured CD4+ T cell DNA used the Oncomine TCR Beta short-read assay. Using its own MiXCR run on the PCR reads, TCRdb lists one record per CDR3 protein. The sample includes about 9,800 distinct CDR3 sequences, approximately 40% of them seen just once. The germline V gene has CDR1 MNHEY and CDR2 SMNVEV (reference sequence). CDR3 length: 14 residues. Between the trimmed V and J ends, which lost 6 bases and 4 bases, there was a span of 13 bases.

The sequence was obtained from a human donor in good health. The rearrangement joins TRBV27 to TRBJ2-1; D tentatively fits TRBD1 or TRBD2 (5 bases each). What was sequenced was CD4+ T cells from blood, cultured in vitro. This CDR3 is CASSPRGEYNEQFF. The CDR3 region has the DNA TGTGCCAGCAGCCCACGAGGGGAGTACAATGAGCAGTTCTTC.